This T cell receptor (beta chain) was found in a study of blood T cell repertoires in COVID-19. Overall study context: Italy, Spain and the United States were the sources of the convalescent and acute COVID-19 samples. T cells, B-cell-depleted T cells, or PBMCs supplied cDNA or gDNA.

Under the authors' procedure: Scientists estimated how many nucleated cells there were by amplifying reference gene primers. TCRdb's table, derived via immunoSEQ multiplex PCR, lists solely in-frame clones and lacks some. The D gene and trimming were derived from the DNA, and the V and J assignments and clone size from that table. The table has more than 150,000 clones, 80% to 90% seen once. The germline V and J ends were trimmed by 4 bases and 9 bases, with 16 bases remaining between them. This CDR3 has 15 amino acids. The germline CDR1 and CDR2 sequences are LNHDA and SQIVND (reference sequence). This chain uses TRBV19 with TRBJ1-6; possible D gene TRBD1, 6 bases. The source material was peripheral blood. The receptor was isolated from a middle-aged man with active or convalescent COVID-19. CDR3 nucleotides: TGTGCCAGTAGTACCTCCGGGACAAAAACTTCACCCCTCCACTTT. Amino acid sequence: CASSTSGTKTSPLHF. Full variable domain (missing parts from reference TRBV19 and TRBJ1-6): DGGITQSPKYLFRKEGQNVTLSCEQNLNHDAMYWYRQDPGQGLRLIYYSQIVNDFQKGDIAEGYSVSREKKESFPLTVTSAQKNPTAFYLCASSTSGTKTSPLHFGNGTRLTVT.